Each of the 7 T cell receptor beta chains below was sequenced from the same sample in a study of shared clonotypes between healthy human individuals. This table comes from immunoSEQ multiplex PCR, and its TCRdb copy is limited to in-frame clones, with some not included. This sample yields fewer than 1 million clones, of which approximately 97% are seen a single time; less than 0.25% belongs to the top ten. Cells designated naive CD8 were CD45RO-negative and were positively selected for CCR7, with terminally differentiated effector memory CD45RA+ cells excluded. The sample was naive CD8+ T cells sorted from blood. Every receptor here comes from a man aged 25-40 years in good health.

The V and J genes are TRBV29-1 and TRBJ2-2, with 9 bases lining up with TRBD1. Trimming at V came to 6 bases and at J to 5 bases, leaving 7 bases not matched to a gene. The CDR3 loop spans 14 amino acids. The germline gives CDR1 SQVTM, CDR2 ANQGSEA. The DNA for the CDR3 is TGCAGCGTCGACTTGACAGGGGGTACCGGGGAGCTGTTTTTT. Protein sequence: CSVDLTGGTGELFF.

V usage is TRBV29-1 and J usage is TRBJ2-7, with 9 bases that match TRBD2. Germline assignment: CDR1 SQVTM and CDR2 ANQGSEA. J was trimmed by 7 bases and V by 4 bases; bases with no gene match: 11. CDR3 length: 14 amino acids. DNA for the CDR3: TGCAGCGTTGTTCCCGCGGGAGGGCCATGGGAGCAGTACTTC. Amino acids: CSVVPAGGPWEQYF.

V gene TRBV5-1 combines with J gene TRBJ1-4; TRBD1 is a possible D gene (5 bases). The ends were cut back, 0 bases at V and 4 bases at J, with 10 bases in the middle. Per germline, CDR1 SGHRS and CDR2 YFSETQ. This CDR3 spans 15 amino acids. The CDR3 DNA sequence: TGCGCCAGCAGCTTGGAGGGACGGTTTAATGAAAAACTGTTTTTT. It encodes CASSLEGRFNEKLFF.

The chain carries TRBV10-3 and TRBJ1-4; no clear D gene. The germline V and J ends were trimmed by 10 bases and 4 bases, with 13 bases remaining between them. Germline V gene lookup returns CDR1 ENHRY and CDR2 SYGVKD. This CDR3 spans 13 amino acids. CDR3 residues: CATQDGGNEKLFF. Written as DNA, the CDR3 is TGTGCCACACAAGACGGTGGTAATGAAAAACTGTTTTTT.

CDR3 nucleotides: TGTGCCAGCAGCCCAGCAGGGACAGTATTGTTGGTCGATGAGCAGTTCTTC. Its translation is CASSPAGTVLLVDEQFF. The chain has TRBV14 and TRBJ2-1, with TRBD1 matching over 7 bases. Germline CDR1 reads SGHDN; CDR2 reads FVKESK. Trimming took 4 bases from V and 8 from J; bases not matched to a gene: 17. CDR3 length equals 17 residues.

The rearrangement uses TRBV2 and TRBJ2-5, with 10 bases matching TRBD2. This CDR3 is 13 amino acids long. V shed 10 bases and J 1 base; nucleotides not matched to a gene: 3. Looked up from germline, CDR1 is SNHLY and CDR2 is FYNNEI. The CDR3 region is CATSSGSQETQYF. The CDR3, as DNA: TGTGCCACTTCTAGCGGGAGCCAAGAGACCCAGTACTTC.

The chain has TRBV25-1 and TRBJ1-5, with D perhaps matching TRBD1 (5 bases). V was trimmed by 4 bases and J by 2 bases, leaving 12 bases between them. CDR1 MGHDK and CDR2 SYGVNS come from the germline V gene. The CDR3 spans 15 residues. The CDR3 DNA reads as TGTGCCAGCAGTGCAGCGGGGCTGGGCAATCAGCCCCAGCATTTT. Its translation: CASSAAGLGNQPQHF.